The TCR beta chain under discussion was sequenced for a study of cytomegalovirus exposure and HLA in healthy donors. Study-wide results and caveats: Usually a TCR sequence was rare, but some public TCRs were found in many donors. There were 150 or so TCR beta chains listed as cytomegalovirus-associated. The tendency of first-cohort TCR clusters to co-occur in the approximately 110 validation repertoires was identified by a subsequent analysis. A few chains linked to CMV were shown in vitro to be specific for CMV antigens.

This CDR3 region has 18 residues. CDR1 SGHRS and CDR2 YFSETQ come from the germline V gene. J was trimmed by 0 bases and V by 4 bases; bases with no gene match: 7. Notes on this clone: Its antigen is not known.

Measured with immunoSEQ multiplex PCR; TCRdb has only the in-frame clones, and not every one. Of tens of thousands of clones listed, 90% to 95% were seen once; the top ten hold 0.5% to 0.65%. The source material was PBMCs. This TCR came from a woman aged 18-29 years in good health and CMV-seronegative. The chain employs TRBV5-1 and TRBJ2-3; 14 bases map to TRBD2. The CDR3 reads CASSLWTSGGSSTDTQYF. CDR3 in DNA: TGCGCCAGCAGCCTTTGGACTAGCGGGGGGTCAAGCACAGATACGCAGTATTTT.